This is a list of T cell receptor beta chains from one sample in a study of technical replicates of blood from a few donors. Profiled with immunoSEQ multiplex PCR; TCRdb holds only in-frame clones, not every one. The sample has around 65,000 clones, approximately 83% seen once; the top ten hold more than 5%. The material sequenced was PBMCs. These receptors all come from a human donor in good health. Some clones in this sample may be carry-over from other donors' samples. CDR3s include the opening cysteine and the closing phenylalanine or tryptophan. The order of the fields is D gene, J gene, V gene, clone size, CDR3 protein, CDR3 DNA. D genes are given only for firm matches. Where a row states a size, it is once, few, many or the class of an expanded clone; other rows omit it.

NA,TRBJ1-2,TRBV5-4,NA,CASSPKGANYGYTF,TGTGCCAGCAGCCCCAAGGGGGCTAACTATGGCTACACCTTC
NA,TRBJ1-6,TRBV6-5,NA,CASSYGVYNSPLHF,TGTGCCAGCAGTTACGGAGTCTATAATTCACCCCTCCACTTT
NA,TRBJ2-7,TRBV29-1,medium-sized,CSVEVQANYEQYF,TGCAGCGTTGAAGTACAGGCGAACTACGAGCAGTACTTC
NA,TRBJ1-2,TRBV5-1,NA,CASSLNRAFGGYTF,TGCGCCAGCAGCTTGAACAGGGCGTTCGGGGGCTACACCTTC
TRBD2,TRBJ2-1,TRBV30,NA,CAWTVSHMGRGLDEQFF,TGTGCCTGGACCGTGTCCCATATGGGGCGGGGGTTGGATGAGCAGTTCTTC
TRBD1,TRBJ2-7,TRBV4-1,NA,CASSQQGDLLGEQYF,TGCGCCAGCAGCCAACAGGGGGACCTTCTGGGCGAGCAGTACTTC
NA,TRBJ2-2,TRBV7-9,NA,CASSLAGAWGAGELFF,TGTGCCAGCAGCTTGGCGGGGGCGTGGGGCGCCGGGGAGCTGTTTTTT
NA,TRBJ2-1,TRBV6-6,NA,CASSFWQDNEQFF,TGTGCCAGCTCCTTTTGGCAGGACAATGAGCAGTTCTTC
TRBD2,TRBJ2-1,TRBV7-8,NA,CASRGGTYNEQFF,TGTGCCAGCAGGGGGGGGACCTACAATGAGCAGTTCTTC
NA,TRBJ2-5,TRBV27,NA,CASSHSQETQYF,TGTGCCAGCAGTCACAGCCAAGAGACCCAGTACTTC
NA,TRBJ2-5,TRBV15,once,CATSRERAALGETQYF,TGTGCCACCAGCAGAGAACGAGCGGCCCTGGGAGAGACCCAGTACTTC
NA,TRBJ2-2,TRBV5-4,NA,CASSWAGVHTGELFF,TGTGCCAGCAGCTGGGCCGGGGTTCACACCGGGGAGCTGTTTTTT
NA,TRBJ1-2,TRBV9,NA,CASSAGEPHYGYTF,TGTGCCAGCAGCGCGGGGGAGCCTCACTATGGCTACACCTTC
NA,TRBJ1-2,TRBV9,NA,CASSVVGGGSYGYTF,TGTGCCAGCAGCGTAGTGGGAGGGGGGAGCTATGGCTACACCTTC
NA,TRBJ1-1,TRBV4-2,NA,CASSQVSRLQGPTEAFF,TGTGCCAGCAGCCAAGTTTCACGCCTACAGGGACCCACTGAAGCTTTCTTT
NA,TRBJ2-2,TRBV7-2,NA,CASSSGLLGLGELFF,TGTGCCAGCAGCTCAGGACTTCTAGGACTCGGGGAGCTGTTTTTT
TRBD2,TRBJ2-7,TRBV7-9,NA,CASSVASGSSYEQYF,TGTGCCAGCAGCGTGGCTAGCGGGAGCTCCTACGAGCAGTACTTC
NA,TRBJ2-2,TRBV4-3,NA,CASSQDYPRRTNTGELFF,TGCGCCAGCAGCCAAGATTACCCACGGAGAACGAACACCGGGGAGCTGTTTTTT
TRBD2,TRBJ2-5,TRBV4-1,NA,CASSQVEAGGLIEETQYF,TGCGCCAGCAGCCAAGTAGAAGCGGGGGGGTTGATTGAGGAGACCCAGTACTTC
NA,TRBJ1-1,TRBV2,NA,CASSNAGDNTEAFF,TGTGCCAGCAGTAACGCAGGGGACAACACTGAAGCTTTCTTT
TRBD2,TRBJ2-7,TRBV4-3,NA,CASSQDRRQGGLEQYF,TGCGCCAGCAGCCAAGATAGGCGGCAGGGAGGGCTGGAGCAGTACTTC
NA,TRBJ2-7,TRBV29-1,once,CSGGQSYEQYF,TGCAGCGGTGGACAGTCCTACGAGCAGTACTTC
TRBD1,TRBJ2-7,TRBV7-8,NA,CASSLAGQTYEQYF,TGTGCCAGCAGCTTAGCGGGACAGACCTACGAGCAGTACTTC
NA,TRBJ2-7,TRBV6-1,NA,CASSEDLTGEQYF,TGTGCCAGCAGTGAAGACCTTACAGGCGAGCAGTACTTC
TRBD1,TRBJ1-2,TRBV11-2,NA,CASSFSGGSGYGYTF,TGTGCCAGCAGCTTTTCAGGGGGCTCGGGCTATGGCTACACCTTC
TRBD1,TRBJ1-1,TRBV5-1,NA,CASSKEDRVGGTEAFF,TGCGCCAGCAGCAAGGAGGACAGGGTAGGTGGGACTGAAGCTTTCTTT